This paragraph reports one T cell receptor beta chain. The entry originates in a study of blood T cell repertoires in COVID-19. Per germline, CDR1 SGHRS and CDR2 YFSETQ. V trimming: 4 bases; J trimming: 11 bases; junction bases outside the gene matches: 8. The CDR3 runs 14 residues. TCRdb's table, derived via immunoSEQ multiplex PCR, lists solely in-frame clones and lacks some. The sample comprises approximately 480,000 clones, 89% of which are singletons, and about 0.91% rests with the top ten. This TCR was recovered from a man aged 18 to 30 with COVID-19, enrolled during active disease. The source material was peripheral blood. The chain joins TRBV5-1 to TRBJ1-5; 11 nucleotides match TRBD1. The CDR3 nucleotides are TGCGCCAGCAGCCCGGGACAGGGGGGAGAAGCCCAGCATTTT. Residues: CASSPGQGGEAQHF. The whole variable domain, filled in from reference TRBV5-1 and TRBJ1-5, reads KAGVTQTPRYLIKTRGQQVTLSCSPISGHRSVSWYQQTPGQGLQFLFEYFSETQRNKGNFPGRFSGRQFSNSRSEMNVSTLELGDSALYLCASSPGQGGEAQHFGDGTRLSIL.